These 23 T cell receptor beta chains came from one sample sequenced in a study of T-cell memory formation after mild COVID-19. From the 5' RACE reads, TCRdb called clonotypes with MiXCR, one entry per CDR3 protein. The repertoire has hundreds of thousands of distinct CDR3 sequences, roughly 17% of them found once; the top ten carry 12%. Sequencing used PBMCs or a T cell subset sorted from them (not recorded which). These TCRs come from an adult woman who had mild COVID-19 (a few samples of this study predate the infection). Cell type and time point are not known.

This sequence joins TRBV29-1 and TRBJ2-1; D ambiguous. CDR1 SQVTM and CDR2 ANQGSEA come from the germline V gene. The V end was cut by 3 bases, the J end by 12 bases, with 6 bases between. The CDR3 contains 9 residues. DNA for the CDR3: TGCAGCGTTGATGACATGCAGTTCTTC. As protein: CSVDDMQFF.

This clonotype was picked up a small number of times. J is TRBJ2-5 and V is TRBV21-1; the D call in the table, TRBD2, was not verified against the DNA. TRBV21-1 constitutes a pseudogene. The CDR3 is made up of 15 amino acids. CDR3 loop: CASSKEGLHEETQYF. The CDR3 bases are TGTGCCAGCAGCAAAGAAGGACTGCATGAAGAGACCCAGTACTTC.

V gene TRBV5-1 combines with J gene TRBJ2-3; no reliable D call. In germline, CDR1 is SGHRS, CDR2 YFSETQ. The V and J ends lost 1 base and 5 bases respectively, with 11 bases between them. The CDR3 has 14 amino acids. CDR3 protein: CASSLSPHLDTQYF. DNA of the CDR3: TGCGCCAGCAGCTTGTCCCCCCATTTAGATACGCAGTATTTT.

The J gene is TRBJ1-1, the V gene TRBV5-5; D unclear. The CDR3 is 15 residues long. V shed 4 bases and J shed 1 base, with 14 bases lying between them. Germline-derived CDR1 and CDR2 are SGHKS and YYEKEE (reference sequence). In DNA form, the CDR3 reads TGTGCCAGCAGCCCCCAATCGGCGGCGAACACTGAAGCTTTCTTT. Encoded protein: CASSPQSAANTEAFF.

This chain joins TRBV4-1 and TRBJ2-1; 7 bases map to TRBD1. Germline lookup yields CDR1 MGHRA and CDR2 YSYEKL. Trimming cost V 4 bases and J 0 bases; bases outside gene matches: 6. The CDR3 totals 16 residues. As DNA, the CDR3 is TGCGCCAGCAGCCGACCGGGACAGAGCTCCTACAATGAGCAGTTCTTC. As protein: CASSRPGQSSYNEQFF.

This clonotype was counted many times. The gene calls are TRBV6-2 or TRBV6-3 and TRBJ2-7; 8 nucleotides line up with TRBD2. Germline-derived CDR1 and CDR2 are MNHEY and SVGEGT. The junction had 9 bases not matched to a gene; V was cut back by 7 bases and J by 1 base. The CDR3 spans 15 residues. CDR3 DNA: TGTGCCAGCAACCCGAGCGGGAGTAAATCCTACGAGCAGTACTTC. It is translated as CASNPSGSKSYEQYF.

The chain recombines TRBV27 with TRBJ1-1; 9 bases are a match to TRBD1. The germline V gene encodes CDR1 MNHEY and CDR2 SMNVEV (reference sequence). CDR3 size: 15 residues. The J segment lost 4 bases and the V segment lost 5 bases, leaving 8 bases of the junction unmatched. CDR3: CASSPGQGGATEAFF. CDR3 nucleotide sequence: TGTGCCAGCAGTCCGGGACAGGGAGGTGCCACTGAAGCTTTCTTT.

The CDR3 DNA is TGTGCCAGCAGCCAAGAGAGAACTTTCGATTGGAACACTGAAGCTTTCTTT. This sequence encodes CASSQERTFDWNTEAFF. The genes are TRBV14 and TRBJ1-1; the D is unclear. This CDR3 region has 17 residues. Germline V CDR1 and CDR2: SGHDN, FVKESK. The germline V and J ends were trimmed by 0 bases and 1 base, with 15 bases remaining between them.

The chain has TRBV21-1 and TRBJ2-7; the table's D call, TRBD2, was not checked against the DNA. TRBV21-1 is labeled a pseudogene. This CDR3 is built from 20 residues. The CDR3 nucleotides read TGTGCCAGCAGCCCCCTTCCAAGGCGACTAGCGGGAAAGTTCTCCTACGAGCAGTACTTC. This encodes CASSPLPRRLAGKFSYEQYF.

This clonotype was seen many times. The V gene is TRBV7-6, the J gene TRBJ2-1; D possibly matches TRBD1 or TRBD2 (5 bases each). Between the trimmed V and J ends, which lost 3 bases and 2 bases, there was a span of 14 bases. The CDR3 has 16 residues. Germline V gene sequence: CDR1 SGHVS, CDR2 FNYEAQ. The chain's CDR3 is CASSFSGTGTYNEQFF. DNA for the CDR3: TGTGCCAGCAGCTTCTCCGGGACGGGGACCTACAATGAGCAGTTCTTC.

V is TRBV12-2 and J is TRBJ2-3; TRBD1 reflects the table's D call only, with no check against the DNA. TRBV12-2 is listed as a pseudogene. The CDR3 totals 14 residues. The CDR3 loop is CASRPPLPPNTQYF. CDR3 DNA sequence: TGTGCAAGTCGTCCCCCCCTGCCTCCTAATACGCAGTATTTT.

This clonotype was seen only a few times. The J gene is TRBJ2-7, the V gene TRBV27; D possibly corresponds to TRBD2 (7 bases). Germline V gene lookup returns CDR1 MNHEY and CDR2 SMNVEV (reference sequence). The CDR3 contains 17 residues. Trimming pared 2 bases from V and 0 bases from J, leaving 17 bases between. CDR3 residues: CASSLVGGAQSSYEQYF. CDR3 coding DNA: TGTGCCAGCAGTTTAGTAGGGGGGGCCCAAAGCTCCTACGAGCAGTACTTC.

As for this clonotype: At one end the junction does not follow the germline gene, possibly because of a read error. This CDR3 is CASSPSRAGSSETQYF. The CDR3 DNA sequence: TGTGCTAGCAGCCCATCCCGGGCAGGCTCGTCGGAGACCCAGTACTTC. The chain has TRBV7-7 and TRBJ2-5, with D unclear. The CDR3 has 16 amino acids. Per germline, CDR1 SSHAT and CDR2 FNYEAQ (reference sequence).

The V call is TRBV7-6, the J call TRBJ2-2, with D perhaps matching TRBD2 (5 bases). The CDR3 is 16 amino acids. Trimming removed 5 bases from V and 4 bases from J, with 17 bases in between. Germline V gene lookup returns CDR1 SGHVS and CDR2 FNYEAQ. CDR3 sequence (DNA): TGTGCCAGCAGCAGCCGGACTCAATTCTTCACCGGGGAGCTGTTTTTT. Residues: CASSSRTQFFTGELFF.

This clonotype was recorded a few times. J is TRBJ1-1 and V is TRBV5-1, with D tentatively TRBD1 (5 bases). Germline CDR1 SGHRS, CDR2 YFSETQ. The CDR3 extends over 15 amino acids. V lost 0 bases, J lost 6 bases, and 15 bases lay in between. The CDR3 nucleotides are TGCGCCAGCAGCTTGGGGCGCAGGGAGTTTGCTGAAGCTTTCTTT. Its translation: CASSLGRREFAEAFF.

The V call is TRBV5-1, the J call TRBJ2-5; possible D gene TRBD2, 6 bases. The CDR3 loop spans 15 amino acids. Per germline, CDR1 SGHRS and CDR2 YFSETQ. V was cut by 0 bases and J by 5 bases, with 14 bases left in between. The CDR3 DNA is TGCGCCAGCAGCTTGGTGGCAGGGAGGCTTGAGACCCAGTACTTC. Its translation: CASSLVAGRLETQYF.

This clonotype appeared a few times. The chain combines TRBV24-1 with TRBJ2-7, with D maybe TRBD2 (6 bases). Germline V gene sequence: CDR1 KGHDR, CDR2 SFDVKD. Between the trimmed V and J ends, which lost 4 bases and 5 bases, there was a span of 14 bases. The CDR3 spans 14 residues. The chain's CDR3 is CATSDARGIDEQYF. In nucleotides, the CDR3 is TGTGCCACCAGTGACGCCCGGGGGATCGACGAGCAGTACTTC.

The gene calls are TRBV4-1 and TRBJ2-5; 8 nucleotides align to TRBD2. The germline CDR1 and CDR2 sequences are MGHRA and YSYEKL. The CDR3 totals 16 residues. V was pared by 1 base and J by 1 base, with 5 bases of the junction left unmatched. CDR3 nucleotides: TGCGCCAGCAGCCAAGGTAGCGGGGCCTTCCAAGAGACCCAGTACTTC. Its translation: CASSQGSGAFQETQYF.

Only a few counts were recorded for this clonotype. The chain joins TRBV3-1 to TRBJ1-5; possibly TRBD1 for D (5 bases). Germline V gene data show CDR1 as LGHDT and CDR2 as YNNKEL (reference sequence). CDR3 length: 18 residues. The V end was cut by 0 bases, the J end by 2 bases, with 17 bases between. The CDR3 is CASSQDSTGSFGNQPQHF. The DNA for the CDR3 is TGTGCCAGCAGCCAAGATTCAACAGGTTCGTTTGGCAATCAGCCCCAGCATTTT. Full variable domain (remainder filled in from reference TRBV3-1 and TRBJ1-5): DTAVSQTPKYLVTQMGNDKSIKCEQNLGHDTMYWYKQDSKKFLKIMFSYNNKELIINETVPNRFSPKSPDKAHLNLHINSLELGDSAVYFCASSQDSTGSFGNQPQHFGDGTRLSIL.

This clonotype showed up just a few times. The CDR3 DNA follows: TGTGCCAGCAGCTTAGACAGGGCAGGGGGATCTGGAAACACCATATATTTT. This sequence encodes CASSLDRAGGSGNTIYF. The gene calls are TRBV7-2 and TRBJ1-3, with TRBD1 matching over 7 bases. Trimming removed 1 base from V and 1 base from J; junction bases left unmatched: 7. This CDR3 comprises 17 residues. The germline gives CDR1 SGHTA, CDR2 FQGNSA.

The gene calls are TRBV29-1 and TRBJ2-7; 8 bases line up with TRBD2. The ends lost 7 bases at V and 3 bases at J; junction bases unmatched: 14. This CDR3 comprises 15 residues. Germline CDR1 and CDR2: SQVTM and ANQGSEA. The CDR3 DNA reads TGCAGCGCCCGGGCGGGGGGCCTGTCGAGCTACGAGCAGTACTTC. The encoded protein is CSARAGGLSSYEQYF.

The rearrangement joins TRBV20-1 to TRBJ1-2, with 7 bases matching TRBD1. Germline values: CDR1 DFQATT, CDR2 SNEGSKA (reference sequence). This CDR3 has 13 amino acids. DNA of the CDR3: TGCAGCGCGGAAGGGGGCATCGGCTATGGCTACACCTTC. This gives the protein CSAEGGIGYGYTF.

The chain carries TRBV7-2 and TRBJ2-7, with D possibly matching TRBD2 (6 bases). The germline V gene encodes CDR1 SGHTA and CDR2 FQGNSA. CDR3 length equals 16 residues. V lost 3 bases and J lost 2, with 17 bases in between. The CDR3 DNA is TGTGCCAGCAGCTTTCACGGGACTTCAGCCGCCTACGAGCAGTACTTC. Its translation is CASSFHGTSAAYEQYF.